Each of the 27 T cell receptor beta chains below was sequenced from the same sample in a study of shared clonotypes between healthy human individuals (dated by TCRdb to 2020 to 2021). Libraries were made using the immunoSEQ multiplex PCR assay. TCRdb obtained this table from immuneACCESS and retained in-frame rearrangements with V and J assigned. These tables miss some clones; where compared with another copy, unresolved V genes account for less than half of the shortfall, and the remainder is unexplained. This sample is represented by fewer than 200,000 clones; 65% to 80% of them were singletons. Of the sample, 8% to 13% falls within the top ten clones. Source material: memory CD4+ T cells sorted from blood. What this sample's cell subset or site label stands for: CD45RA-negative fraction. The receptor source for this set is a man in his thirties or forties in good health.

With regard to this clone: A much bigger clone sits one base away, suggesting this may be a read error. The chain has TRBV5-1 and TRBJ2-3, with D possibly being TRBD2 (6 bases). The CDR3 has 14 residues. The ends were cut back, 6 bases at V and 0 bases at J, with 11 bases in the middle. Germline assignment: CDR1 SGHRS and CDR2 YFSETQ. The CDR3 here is CASKIGTSTDTQYF. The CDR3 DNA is TGCGCCAGCAAGATAGGGACTAGCACAGATACGCAGTATTTT. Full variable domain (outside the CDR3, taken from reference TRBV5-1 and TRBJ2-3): KAGVTQTPRYLIKTRGQQVTLSCSPISGHRSVSWYQQTPGQGLQFLFEYFSETQRNKGNFPGRFSGRQFSNSRSEMNVSTLELGDSALYLCASKIGTSTDTQYFGPGTRLTVL.

The CDR3 DNA reads TGTGCCAGCAGCATGGGGGTGGACTACGAGCAGTACTTC. Its protein is CASSMGVDYEQYF. The chain has TRBV11-3 and TRBJ2-7; D tentatively fits TRBD1 or TRBD2 (5 bases each). V was cut by 5 bases and J by 3 bases, with 11 bases left in between. The CDR3 has 13 amino acids. Germline CDR1 and CDR2: SGHNT and YENEEA.

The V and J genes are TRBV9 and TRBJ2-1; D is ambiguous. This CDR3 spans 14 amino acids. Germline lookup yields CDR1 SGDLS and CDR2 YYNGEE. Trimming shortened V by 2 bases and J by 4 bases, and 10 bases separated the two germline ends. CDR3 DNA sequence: TGTGCCAGCAGCGTTGCCTTAGGGTACAATGAGCAGTTCTTC. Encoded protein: CASSVALGYNEQFF.

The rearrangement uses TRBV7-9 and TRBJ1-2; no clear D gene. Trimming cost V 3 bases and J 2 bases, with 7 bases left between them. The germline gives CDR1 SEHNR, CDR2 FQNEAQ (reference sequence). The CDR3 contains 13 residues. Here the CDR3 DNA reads TGTGCCAGCAGCTTGACGCGAAACTATGGCTACACCTTC. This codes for CASSLTRNYGYTF. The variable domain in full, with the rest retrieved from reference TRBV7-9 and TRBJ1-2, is DTGVSQNPRHKITKRGQNVTFRCDPISEHNRLYWYRQTLGQGPEFLTYFQNEAQLEKSRLLSDRFSAERPKGSFSTLEIQRTEQGDSAMYLCASSLTRNYGYTFGSGTRLTVV.

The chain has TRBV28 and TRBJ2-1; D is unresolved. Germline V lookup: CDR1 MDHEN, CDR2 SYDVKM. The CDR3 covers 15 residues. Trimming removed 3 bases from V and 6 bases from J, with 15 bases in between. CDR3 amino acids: CASSFRQVKGNEQFF. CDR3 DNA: TGTGCCAGCAGTTTTCGCCAGGTGAAAGGCAATGAGCAGTTCTTC.

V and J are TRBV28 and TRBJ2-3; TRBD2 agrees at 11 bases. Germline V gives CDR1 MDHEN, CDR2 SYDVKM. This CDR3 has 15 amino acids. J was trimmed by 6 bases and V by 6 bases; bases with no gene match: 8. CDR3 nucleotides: TGTGCCAGCAGCTCAACTAGCGGGGGAAGGGATACGCAGTATTTT. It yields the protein CASSSTSGGRDTQYF.

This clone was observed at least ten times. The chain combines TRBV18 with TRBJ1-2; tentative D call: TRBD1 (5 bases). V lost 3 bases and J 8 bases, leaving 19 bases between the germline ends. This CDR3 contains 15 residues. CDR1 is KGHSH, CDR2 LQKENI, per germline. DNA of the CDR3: TGTGCCAGCTCACCGGAAACCGACAGTCGGTCCGGCTACACCTTC. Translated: CASSPETDSRSGYTF.

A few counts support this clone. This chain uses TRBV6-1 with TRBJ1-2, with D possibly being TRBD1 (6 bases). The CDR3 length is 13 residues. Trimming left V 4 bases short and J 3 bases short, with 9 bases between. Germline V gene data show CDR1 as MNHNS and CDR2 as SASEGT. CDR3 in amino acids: CASSVAGDYGYTF. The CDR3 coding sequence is TGTGCCAGCAGTGTTGCAGGGGACTATGGCTACACCTTC.

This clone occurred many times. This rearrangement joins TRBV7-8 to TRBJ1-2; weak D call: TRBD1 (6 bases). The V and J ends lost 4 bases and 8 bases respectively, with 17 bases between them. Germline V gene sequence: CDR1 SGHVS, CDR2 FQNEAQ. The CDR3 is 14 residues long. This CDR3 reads CASSSRLGAGGYTF. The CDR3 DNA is TGTGCCAGCAGCTCCCGCTTGGGGGCCGGGGGCTACACCTTC.

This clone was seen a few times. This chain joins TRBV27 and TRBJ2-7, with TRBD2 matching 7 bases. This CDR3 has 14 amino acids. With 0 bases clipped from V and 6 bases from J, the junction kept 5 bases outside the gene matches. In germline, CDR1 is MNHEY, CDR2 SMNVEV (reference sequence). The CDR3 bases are TGTGCCAGCAGTTTATCTCGACTAGCCTCCGAGCAGTACTTC. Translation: CASSLSRLASEQYF.

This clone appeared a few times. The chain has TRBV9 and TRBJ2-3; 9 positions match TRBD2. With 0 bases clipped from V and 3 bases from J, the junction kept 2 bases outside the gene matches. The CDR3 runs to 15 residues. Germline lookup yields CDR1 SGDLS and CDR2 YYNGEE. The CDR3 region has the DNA TGTGCCAGCAGCGTAGGGCGGGAGGGGACAGATACGCAGTATTTT. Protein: CASSVGREGTDTQYF.

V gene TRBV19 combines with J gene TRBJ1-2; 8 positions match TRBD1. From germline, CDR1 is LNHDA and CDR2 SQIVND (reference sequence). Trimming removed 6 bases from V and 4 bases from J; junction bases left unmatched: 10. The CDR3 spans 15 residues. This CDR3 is CASRGRDRIFYGYTF. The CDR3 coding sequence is TGTGCCAGTAGAGGCCGGGACAGGATTTTCTATGGCTACACCTTC.

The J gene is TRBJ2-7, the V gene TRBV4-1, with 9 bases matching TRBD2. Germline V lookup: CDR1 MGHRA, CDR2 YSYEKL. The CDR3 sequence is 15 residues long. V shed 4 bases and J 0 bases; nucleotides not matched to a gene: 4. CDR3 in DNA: TGCGCCAGCAGCCGAGGTAGCGGGGGCTCCTACGAGCAGTACTTC. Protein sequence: CASSRGSGGSYEQYF.

The CDR3 is CSVERSRTDTQYF. In DNA, the CDR3 is TGCAGCGTTGAACGCAGCCGCACAGATACGCAGTATTTT. The rearrangement uses TRBV29-1 and TRBJ2-3; D is uncertain. The CDR3 covers 13 residues. The V and J ends lost 2 bases and 1 base respectively, with 7 bases between them. CDR1 is SQVTM and CDR2 is ANQGSEA in the germline V gene.

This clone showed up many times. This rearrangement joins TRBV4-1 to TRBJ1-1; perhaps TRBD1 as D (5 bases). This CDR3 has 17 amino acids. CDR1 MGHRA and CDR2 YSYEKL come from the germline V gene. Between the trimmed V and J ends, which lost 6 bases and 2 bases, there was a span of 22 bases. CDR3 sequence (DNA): TGCGCCAGCAGTCACACCTTAGTAAAGACAGCTAACACTGAAGCTTTCTTT. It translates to CASSHTLVKTANTEAFF.

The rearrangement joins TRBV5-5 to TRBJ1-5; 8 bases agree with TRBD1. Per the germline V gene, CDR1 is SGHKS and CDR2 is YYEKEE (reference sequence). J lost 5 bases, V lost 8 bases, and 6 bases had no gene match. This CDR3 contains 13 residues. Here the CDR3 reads CASGVTGDQPQHF. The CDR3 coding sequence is TGTGCCAGTGGAGTGACAGGGGATCAGCCCCAGCATTTT.

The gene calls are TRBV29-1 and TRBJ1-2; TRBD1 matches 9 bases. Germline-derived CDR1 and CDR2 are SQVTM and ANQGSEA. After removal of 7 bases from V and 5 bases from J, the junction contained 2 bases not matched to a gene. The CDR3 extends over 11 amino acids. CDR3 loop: CSGQGGYGYTF. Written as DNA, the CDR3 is TGCAGCGGACAGGGGGGGTATGGCTACACCTTC.

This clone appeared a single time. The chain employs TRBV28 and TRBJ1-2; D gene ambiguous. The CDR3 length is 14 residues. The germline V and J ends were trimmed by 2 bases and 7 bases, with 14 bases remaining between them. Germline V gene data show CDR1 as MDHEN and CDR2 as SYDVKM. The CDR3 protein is CASSLDISIVGYTF. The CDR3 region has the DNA TGTGCCAGCAGTTTAGACATCTCTATAGTTGGCTACACCTTC.

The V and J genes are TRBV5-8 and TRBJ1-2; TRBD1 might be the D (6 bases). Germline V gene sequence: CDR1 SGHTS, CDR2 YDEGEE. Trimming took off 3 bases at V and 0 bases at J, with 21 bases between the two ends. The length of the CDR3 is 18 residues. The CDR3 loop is CASSSRGQTLNSNYGYTF. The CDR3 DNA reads TGTGCCAGCAGCTCCAGAGGACAGACTCTCAATTCTAACTATGGCTACACCTTC.

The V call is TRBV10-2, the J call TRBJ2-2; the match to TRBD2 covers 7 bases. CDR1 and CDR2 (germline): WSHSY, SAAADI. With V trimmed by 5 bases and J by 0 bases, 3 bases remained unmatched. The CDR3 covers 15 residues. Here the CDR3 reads CASSLTSPNTGELFF. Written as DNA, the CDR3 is TGCGCCAGCAGTTTGACTAGCCCGAACACCGGGGAGCTGTTTTTT.

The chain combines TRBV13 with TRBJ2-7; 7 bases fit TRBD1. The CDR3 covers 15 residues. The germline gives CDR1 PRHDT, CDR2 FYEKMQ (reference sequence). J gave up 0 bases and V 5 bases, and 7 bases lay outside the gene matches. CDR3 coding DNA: TGTGCCAGCAGCCTACAGACAGGGCCCTCCTACGAGCAGTACTTC. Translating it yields CASSLQTGPSYEQYF.

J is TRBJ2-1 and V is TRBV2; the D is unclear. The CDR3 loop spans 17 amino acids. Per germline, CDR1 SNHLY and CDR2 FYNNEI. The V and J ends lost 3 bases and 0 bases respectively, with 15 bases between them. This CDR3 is CASSDLRWGSSYNEQFF. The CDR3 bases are TGTGCCAGCAGTGATCTACGGTGGGGAAGCTCCTACAATGAGCAGTTCTTC.

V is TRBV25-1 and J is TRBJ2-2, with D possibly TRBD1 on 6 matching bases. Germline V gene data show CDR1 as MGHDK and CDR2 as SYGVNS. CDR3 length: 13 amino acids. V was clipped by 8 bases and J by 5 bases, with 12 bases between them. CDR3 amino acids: CASEDSRTGELFF. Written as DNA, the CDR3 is TGTGCCAGCGAGGACAGCCGGACCGGGGAGCTGTTTTTT.

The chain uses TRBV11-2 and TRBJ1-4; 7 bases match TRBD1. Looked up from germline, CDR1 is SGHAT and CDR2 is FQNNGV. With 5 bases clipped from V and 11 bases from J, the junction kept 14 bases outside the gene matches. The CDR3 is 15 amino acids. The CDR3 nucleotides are TGTGCCAGCAGCCACTACCGGGACAGACCACGTAAACTGTTTTTT. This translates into CASSHYRDRPRKLFF. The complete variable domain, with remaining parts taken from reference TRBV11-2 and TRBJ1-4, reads EAGVAQSPRYKIIEKRQSVAFWCNPISGHATLYWYQQILGQGPKLLIQFQNNGVVDDSQLPKDRFSAERLKGVDSTLKIQPAKLEDSAVYLCASSHYRDRPRKLFFGSGTQLSVL.

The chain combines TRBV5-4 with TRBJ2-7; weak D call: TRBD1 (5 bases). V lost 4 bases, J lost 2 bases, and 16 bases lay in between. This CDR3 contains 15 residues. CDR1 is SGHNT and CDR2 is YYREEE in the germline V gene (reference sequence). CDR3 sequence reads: CASSPTLDRTYEQYF. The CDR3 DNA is TGTGCCAGCAGCCCCACCCTCGACAGAACCTACGAGCAGTACTTC.

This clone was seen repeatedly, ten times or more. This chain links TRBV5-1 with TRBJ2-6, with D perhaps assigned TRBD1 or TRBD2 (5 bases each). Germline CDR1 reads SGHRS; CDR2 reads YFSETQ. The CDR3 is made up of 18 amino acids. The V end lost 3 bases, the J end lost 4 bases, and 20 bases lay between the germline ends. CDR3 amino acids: CASSWGTRNLSGANVLTF. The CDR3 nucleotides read TGCGCCAGCAGCTGGGGGACCAGGAATCTCTCCGGGGCCAACGTCCTGACTTTC.

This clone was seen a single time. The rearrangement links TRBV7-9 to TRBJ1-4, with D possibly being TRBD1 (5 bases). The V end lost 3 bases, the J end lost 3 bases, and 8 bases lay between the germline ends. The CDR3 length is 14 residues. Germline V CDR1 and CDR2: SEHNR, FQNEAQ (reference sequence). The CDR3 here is CASSFSGPNEKLFF. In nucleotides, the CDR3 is TGTGCCAGCAGCTTTTCGGGGCCTAATGAAAAACTGTTTTTT. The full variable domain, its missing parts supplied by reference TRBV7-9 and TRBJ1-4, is DTGVSQNPRHKITKRGQNVTFRCDPISEHNRLYWYRQTLGQGPEFLTYFQNEAQLEKSRLLSDRFSAERPKGSFSTLEIQRTEQGDSAMYLCASSFSGPNEKLFFGSGTQLSVL.